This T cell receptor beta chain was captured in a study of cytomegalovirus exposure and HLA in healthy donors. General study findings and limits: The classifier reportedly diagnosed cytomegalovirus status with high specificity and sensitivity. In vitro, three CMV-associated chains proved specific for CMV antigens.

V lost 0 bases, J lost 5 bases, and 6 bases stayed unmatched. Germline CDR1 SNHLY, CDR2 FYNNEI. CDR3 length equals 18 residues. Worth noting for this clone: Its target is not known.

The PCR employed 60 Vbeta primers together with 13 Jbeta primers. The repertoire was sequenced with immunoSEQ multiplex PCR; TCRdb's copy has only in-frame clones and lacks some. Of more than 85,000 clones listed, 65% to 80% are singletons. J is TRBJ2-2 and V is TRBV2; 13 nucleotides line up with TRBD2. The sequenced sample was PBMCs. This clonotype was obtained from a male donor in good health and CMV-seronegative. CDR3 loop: CASSEALGLAGETGELFF. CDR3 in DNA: TGTGCCAGCAGTGAAGCCTTAGGACTAGCGGGAGAGACCGGGGAGCTGTTTTTT.